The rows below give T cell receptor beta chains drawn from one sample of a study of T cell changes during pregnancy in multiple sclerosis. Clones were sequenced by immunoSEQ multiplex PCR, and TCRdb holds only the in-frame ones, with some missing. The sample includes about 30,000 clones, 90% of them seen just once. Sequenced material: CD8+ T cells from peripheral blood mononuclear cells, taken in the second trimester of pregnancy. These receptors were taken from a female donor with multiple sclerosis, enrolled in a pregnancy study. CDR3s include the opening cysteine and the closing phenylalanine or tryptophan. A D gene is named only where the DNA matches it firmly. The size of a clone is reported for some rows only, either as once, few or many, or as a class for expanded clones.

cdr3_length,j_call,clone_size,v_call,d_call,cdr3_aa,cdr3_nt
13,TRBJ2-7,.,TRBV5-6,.,CASSSVGVYEQYF,TGTGCCAGCAGCTCCGTCGGGGTCTACGAGCAGTACTTC
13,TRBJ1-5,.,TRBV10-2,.,CASGQLDNQPQHF,TGCGCCAGCGGACAGCTAGACAATCAGCCCCAGCATTTT
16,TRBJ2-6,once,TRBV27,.,CASSFLQGLGANVLTF,TGTGCCAGCAGTTTCCTACAGGGCCTTGGGGCCAACGTCCTGACTTTC
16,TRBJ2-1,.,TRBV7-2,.,CASSSGLPSSYNEQFF,TGTGCCAGCAGCTCCGGACTCCCGAGCTCCTACAATGAGCAGTTCTTC
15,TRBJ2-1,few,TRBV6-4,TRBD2,CASSPGTSGNNEQFF,TGTGCCAGCAGCCCCGGGACTAGCGGTAACAATGAGCAGTTCTTC
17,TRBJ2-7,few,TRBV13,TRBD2,CASSPQAGGPISYEQYF,TGTGCCAGCAGCCCCCAAGCGGGAGGGCCGATTAGTTACGAGCAGTACTTC
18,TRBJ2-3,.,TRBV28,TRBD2,CASSRTSGGTFDTDTQYF,TGTGCCAGCAGTCGGACTAGCGGGGGGACTTTTGACACAGATACGCAGTATTTT
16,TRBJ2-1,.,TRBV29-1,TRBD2,CSVVGRGSVLYNEQFF,TGCAGCGTTGTGGGTCGCGGGAGTGTCCTTTACAATGAGCAGTTCTTC
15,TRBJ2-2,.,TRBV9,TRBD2,CASSGVAGNTGELFF,TGTGCCAGCAGCGGAGTAGCGGGGAACACCGGGGAGCTGTTTTTT
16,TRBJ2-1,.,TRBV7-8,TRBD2,CASSLKASSGYNEQFF,TGTGCCAGCAGCTTAAAGGCGTCTAGCGGCTACAATGAGCAGTTCTTC
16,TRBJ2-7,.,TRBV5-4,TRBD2,CASTPGVAGGPREQYF,TGTGCCAGCACCCCCGGGGTAGCGGGTGGGCCGCGGGAGCAGTACTTC
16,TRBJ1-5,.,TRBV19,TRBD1,CASSTSQGVYGQPQHF,TGTGCCAGTAGTACTTCTCAGGGGGTCTACGGTCAGCCCCAGCATTTT
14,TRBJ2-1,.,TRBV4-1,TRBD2,CASSRLAGLNEQFF,TGCGCCAGCAGCCGGCTAGCGGGGCTCAATGAGCAGTTCTTC
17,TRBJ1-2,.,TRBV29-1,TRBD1,CSVEDVVPGQFNYGYTF,TGCAGCGTTGAAGACGTCGTGCCGGGACAGTTTAACTATGGCTACACCTTC
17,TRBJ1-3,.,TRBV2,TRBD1,CASSEGRGLISGNTIYF,TGTGCCAGCAGTGAGGGCAGGGGGCTCATCTCTGGAAACACCATATATTTT
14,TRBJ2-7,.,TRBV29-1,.,CSVEGQASSYEQYF,TGCAGCGTTGAAGGACAGGCGAGCTCCTACGAGCAGTACTTC
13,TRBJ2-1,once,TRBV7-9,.,CASNDDGGNEQFF,TGTGCCAGCAATGACGACGGGGGCAATGAGCAGTTCTTC
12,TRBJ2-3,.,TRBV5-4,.,CASRHSTDTQYF,TGTGCCAGCAGACACAGCACAGATACGCAGTATTTT
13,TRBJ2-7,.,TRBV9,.,CASSPSTSYEQYF,TGTGCCAGCAGCCCAAGTACATCCTACGAGCAGTACTTC
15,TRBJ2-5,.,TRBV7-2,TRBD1,CASSLPTGAQETQYF,TGTGCCAGCAGCTTGCCGACAGGGGCCCAAGAGACCCAGTACTTC
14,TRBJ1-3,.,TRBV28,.,CASSFLYSGNTIYF,TGTGCCAGCAGTTTTCTCTACTCTGGAAACACCATATATTTT
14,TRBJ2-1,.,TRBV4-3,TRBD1,CASSQQGDVDEQFF,TGCGCCAGCAGCCAGCAGGGGGATGTCGATGAGCAGTTCTTC
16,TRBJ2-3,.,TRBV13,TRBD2,CASSAGTSGSTDTQYF,TGTGCCAGCAGCGCGGGGACTAGCGGAAGCACAGATACGCAGTATTTT
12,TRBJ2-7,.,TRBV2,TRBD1,CASKGAIREQYF,TGTGCCAGCAAGGGGGCCATTAGGGAGCAGTACTTC
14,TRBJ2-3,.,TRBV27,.,CASRPSPLTDTQYF,TGTGCCAGCAGGCCTAGCCCTCTCACAGATACGCAGTATTTT
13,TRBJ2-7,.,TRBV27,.,CASSLAREYEQYF,TGTGCCAGCAGTTTAGCCCGGGAATACGAGCAGTACTTC
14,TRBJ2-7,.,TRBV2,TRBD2,CAARTSGSTYEQYF,TGTGCCGCCAGGACTAGCGGGAGTACGTACGAGCAGTACTTC
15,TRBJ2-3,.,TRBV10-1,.,CASSLWQGLTDTQYF,TGCGCCAGCAGTCTGTGGCAGGGTCTCACAGATACGCAGTATTTT
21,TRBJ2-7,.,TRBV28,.,CASTNGKVRPTHRVWSYEQYF,TGTGCCAGCACCAACGGGAAGGTACGACCCACTCACAGAGTGTGGAGCTACGAGCAGTACTTC
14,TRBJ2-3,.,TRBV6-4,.,CASSTGLGTDTQYF,TGTGCCAGCAGTACAGGGTTAGGGACAGATACGCAGTATTTT
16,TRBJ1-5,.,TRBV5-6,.,CASSSTGYGVAQPQHF,TGTGCCAGCAGCTCGACGGGATACGGGGTTGCTCAGCCCCAGCATTTT
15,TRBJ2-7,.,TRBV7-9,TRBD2,CASSSTLAGVNEQYF,TGTGCCAGCAGCTCCACCCTAGCGGGAGTTAACGAGCAGTACTTC
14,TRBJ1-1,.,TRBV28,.,CASSSGGTNTEAFF,TGTGCCAGCAGCTCGGGGGGGACGAACACTGAAGCTTTCTTT
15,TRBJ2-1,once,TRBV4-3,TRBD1,CASSQRDSSYNEQFF,TGCGCCAGCAGCCAACGGGACAGCTCCTACAATGAGCAGTTCTTC